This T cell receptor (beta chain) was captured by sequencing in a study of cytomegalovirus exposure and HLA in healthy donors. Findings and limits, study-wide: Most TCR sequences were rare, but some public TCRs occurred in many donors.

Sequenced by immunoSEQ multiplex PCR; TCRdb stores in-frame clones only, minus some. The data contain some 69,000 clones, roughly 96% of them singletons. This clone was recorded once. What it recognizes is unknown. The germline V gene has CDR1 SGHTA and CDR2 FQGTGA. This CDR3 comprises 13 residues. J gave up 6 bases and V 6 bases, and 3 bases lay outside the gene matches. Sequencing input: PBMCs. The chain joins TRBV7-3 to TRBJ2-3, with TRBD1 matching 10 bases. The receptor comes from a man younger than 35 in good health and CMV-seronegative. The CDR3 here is CASRRTGGDTQYF. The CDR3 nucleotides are TGTGCCAGCAGGAGGACAGGGGGGGATACGCAGTATTTT.